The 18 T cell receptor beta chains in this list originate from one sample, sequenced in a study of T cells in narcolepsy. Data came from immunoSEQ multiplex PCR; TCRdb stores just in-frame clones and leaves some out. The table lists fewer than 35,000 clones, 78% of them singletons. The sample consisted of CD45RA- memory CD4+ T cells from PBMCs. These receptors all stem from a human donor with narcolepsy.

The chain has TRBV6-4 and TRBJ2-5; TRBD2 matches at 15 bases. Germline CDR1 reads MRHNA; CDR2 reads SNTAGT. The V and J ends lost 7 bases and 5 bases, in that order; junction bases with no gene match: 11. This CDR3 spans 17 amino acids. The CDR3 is CASKPKGLAGGRETQYF. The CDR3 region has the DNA TGTGCCAGCAAACCAAAAGGACTAGCGGGGGGGCGCGAGACCCAGTACTTC.

CDR3 region: CASSTAGLAGSTDTQYF. DNA of the CDR3: TGTGCCAGCAGCACGGCGGGACTAGCGGGGAGCACAGATACGCAGTATTTT. This rearrangement joins TRBV5-6 to TRBJ2-3; 13 nucleotides agree with TRBD2. CDR3 length equals 17 residues. Trimming took 4 bases from V and 0 from J; bases not matched to a gene: 5. Germline CDR1 and CDR2: SGHDT and YYEEEE.

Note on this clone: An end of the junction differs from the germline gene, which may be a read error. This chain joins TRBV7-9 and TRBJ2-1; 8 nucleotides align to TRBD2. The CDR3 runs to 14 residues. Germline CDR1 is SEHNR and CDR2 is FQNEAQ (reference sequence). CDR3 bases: TGTGCCAGCAGCACCGGGACTAGATACAGTGAGCAGTTCTTC. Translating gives CASSTGTRYSEQFF. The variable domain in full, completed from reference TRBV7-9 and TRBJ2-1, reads DTGVSQNPRHKITKRGQNVTFRCDPISEHNRLYWYRQTLGQGPEFLTYFQNEAQLEKSRLLSDRFSAERPKGSFSTLEIQRTEQGDSAMYLCASSTGTRYSEQFFGPGTRLTVL.

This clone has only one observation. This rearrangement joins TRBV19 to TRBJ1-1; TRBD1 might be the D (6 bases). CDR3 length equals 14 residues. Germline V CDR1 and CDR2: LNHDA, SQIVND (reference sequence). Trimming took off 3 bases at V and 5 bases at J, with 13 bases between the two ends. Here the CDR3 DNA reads TGTGCCAGTAGTATTGATACAGGGTGGACTGAAGCTTTCTTT. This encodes CASSIDTGWTEAFF.

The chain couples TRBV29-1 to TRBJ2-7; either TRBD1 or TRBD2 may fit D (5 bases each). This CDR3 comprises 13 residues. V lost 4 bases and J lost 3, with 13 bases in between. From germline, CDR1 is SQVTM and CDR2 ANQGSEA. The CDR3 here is CSVVLPGGYEQYF. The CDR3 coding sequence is TGCAGCGTTGTTCTCCCTGGGGGCTACGAGCAGTACTTC.

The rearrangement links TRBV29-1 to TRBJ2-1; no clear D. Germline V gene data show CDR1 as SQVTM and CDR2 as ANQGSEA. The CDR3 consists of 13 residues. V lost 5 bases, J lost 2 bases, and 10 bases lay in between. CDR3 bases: TGCAGCGTTAGGGCAGGAGCCTACAATGAGCAGTTCTTC. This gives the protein CSVRAGAYNEQFF.

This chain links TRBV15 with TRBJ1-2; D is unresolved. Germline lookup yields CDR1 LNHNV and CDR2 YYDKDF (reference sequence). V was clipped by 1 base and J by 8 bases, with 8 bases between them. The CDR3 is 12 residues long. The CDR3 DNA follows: TGTGCCACCAGCAGAGCTGGGTACGGCTACACCTTC. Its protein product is CATSRAGYGYTF.

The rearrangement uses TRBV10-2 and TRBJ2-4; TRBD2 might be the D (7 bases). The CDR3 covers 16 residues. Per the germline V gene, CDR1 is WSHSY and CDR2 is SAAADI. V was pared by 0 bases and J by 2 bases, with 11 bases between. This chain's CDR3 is CASSESRGGTKNIQYF. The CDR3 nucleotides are TGCGCCAGCAGTGAGTCGAGGGGGGGAACCAAAAACATTCAGTACTTC.

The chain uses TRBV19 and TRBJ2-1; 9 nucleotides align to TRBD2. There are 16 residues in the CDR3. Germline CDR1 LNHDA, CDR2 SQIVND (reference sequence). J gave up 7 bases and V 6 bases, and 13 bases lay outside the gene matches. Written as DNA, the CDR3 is TGTGCCAGTAGCCCTCGGGCGGGAGGGCAGGGGAATGAGCAGTTCTTC. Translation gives CASSPRAGGQGNEQFF.

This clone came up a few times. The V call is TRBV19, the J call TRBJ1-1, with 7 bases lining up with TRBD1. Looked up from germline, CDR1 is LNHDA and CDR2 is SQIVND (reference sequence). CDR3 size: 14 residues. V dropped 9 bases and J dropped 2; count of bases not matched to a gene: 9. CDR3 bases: TGTGCCAGCTCTCGGAGGGGGCCTAACACTGAAGCTTTCTTT. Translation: CASSRRGPNTEAFF.

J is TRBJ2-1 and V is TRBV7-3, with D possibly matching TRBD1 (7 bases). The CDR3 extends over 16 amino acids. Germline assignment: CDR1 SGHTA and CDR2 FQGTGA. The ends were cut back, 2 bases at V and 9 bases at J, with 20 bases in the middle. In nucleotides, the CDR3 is TGTGCCAGCAGCTTATTCGCGACAGGGACCGGGAGTGAGCAGTTCTTC. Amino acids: CASSLFATGTGSEQFF.

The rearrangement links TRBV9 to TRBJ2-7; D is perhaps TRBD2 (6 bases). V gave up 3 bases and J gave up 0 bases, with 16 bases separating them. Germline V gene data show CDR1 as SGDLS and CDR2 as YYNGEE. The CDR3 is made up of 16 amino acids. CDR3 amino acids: CASSGGWAGSSYEQYF. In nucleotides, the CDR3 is TGTGCCAGCAGCGGGGGTTGGGCCGGGAGCTCCTACGAGCAGTACTTC.

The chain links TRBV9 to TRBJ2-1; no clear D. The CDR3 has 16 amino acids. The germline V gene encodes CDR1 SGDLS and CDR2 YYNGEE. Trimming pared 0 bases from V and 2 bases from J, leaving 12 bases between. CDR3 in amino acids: CASSVGVRQTYNEQFF. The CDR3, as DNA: TGTGCCAGCAGCGTAGGAGTACGGCAGACCTACAATGAGCAGTTCTTC.

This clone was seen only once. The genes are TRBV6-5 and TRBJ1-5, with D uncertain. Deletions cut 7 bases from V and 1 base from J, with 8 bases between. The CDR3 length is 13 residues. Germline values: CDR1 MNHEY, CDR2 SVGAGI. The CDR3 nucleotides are TGTGCCAGCAAAGGAAGCAGCAATCAGCCCCAGCATTTT. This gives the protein CASKGSSNQPQHF.

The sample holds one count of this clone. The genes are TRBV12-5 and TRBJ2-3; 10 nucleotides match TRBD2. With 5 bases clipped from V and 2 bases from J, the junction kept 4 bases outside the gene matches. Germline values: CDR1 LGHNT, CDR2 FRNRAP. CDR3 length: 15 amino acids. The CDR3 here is CASGPGTSVTDTQYF. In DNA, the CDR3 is TGTGCTAGTGGTCCAGGGACTAGCGTCACAGATACGCAGTATTTT. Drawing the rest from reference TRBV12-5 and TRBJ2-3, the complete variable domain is DARVTQTPRHKVTEMGQEVTMRCQPILGHNTVFWYRQTMMQGLELLAYFRNRAPLDDSGMPKDRFSAEMPDATLATLKIQPSEPRDSAVYFCASGPGTSVTDTQYFGPGTRLTVL.

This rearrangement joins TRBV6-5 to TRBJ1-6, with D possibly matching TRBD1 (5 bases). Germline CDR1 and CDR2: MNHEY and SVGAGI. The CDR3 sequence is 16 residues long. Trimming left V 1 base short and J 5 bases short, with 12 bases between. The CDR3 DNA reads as TGTGCCAGCAGTTACTTGGGCGGGACGGATAATTCACCCCTCCACTTT. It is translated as CASSYLGGTDNSPLHF.

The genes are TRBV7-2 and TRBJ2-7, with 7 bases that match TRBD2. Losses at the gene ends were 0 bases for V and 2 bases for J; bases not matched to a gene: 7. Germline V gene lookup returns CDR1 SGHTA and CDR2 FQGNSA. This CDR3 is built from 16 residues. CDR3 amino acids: CASSLASRLAAYEQYF. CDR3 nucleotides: TGTGCCAGCAGCTTAGCGTCCCGGCTAGCGGCCTACGAGCAGTACTTC.

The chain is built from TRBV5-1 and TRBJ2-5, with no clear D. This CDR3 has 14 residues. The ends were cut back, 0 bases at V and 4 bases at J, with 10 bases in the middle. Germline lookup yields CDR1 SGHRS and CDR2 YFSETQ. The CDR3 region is CASSLDLSGETQYF. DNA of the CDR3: TGCGCCAGCAGCTTGGATCTGTCTGGAGAGACCCAGTACTTC.